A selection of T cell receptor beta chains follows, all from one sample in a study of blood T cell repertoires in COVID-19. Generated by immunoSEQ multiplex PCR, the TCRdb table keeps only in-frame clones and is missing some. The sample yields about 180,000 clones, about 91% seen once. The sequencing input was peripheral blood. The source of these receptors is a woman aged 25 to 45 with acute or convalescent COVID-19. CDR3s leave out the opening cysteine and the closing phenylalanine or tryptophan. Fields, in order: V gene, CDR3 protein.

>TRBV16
ASSQSGVETQY
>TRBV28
ASSDSSGGYT
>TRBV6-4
ASSDPRKSFLYLNSPLH
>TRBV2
ASSERGQRYTEAF
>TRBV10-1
ASSESGAGWNEQF
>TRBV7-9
ASSLAMGLGI
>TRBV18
ASSWGPSYNEQF
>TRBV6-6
ASTDPQGGGNQPQH
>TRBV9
ASERSSGELF
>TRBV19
ASIDSFETQY
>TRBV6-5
ATQLGTQGIGYT
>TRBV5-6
ASSLGTKVNIQY
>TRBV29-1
SVEGRRDRGRLNTEAF
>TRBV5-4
ASSLDAAEQF
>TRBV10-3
AISEFDSRYGYT
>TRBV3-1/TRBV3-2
ASSQWTGGQDTQY
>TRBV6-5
ASRGGANGELF
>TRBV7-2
ASSLEEGSYEQY
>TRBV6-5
ASSWRGTAF
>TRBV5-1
ASSAAATGIYEQY
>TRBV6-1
ASSERGRGAYEQY
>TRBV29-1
SVEAVSDTQY
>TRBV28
ASSFGTKNEQF
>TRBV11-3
ASSRLAGVIEQF
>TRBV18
ASSPTSGSRNEQF
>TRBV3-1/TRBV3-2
ASREAGFVETQY
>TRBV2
ASSEASATDTQY
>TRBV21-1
ASSASDEGKLF
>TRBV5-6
ASSPVPLSYGYT
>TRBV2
ASTPGLARSEQF
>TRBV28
ASSLRTTEAF
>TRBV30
AWSLLGQGHYGYT
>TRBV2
ASGKDSGVTEAF
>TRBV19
ASRLDYNSPLH
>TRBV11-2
ASSSPAEGGETQY
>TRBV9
ASSERGEGSSYNEQF
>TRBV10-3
AISEFSGGGNQPQH
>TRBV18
ASSPRGTSPYEQY
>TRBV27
ASSLNRGTNEKLF
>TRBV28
ASSPLGEGYGYT
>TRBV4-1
ASSQSTGGRETQY
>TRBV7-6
ASSPYSGEVEKLF
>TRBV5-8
ASSYTGLGTDTQY
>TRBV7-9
ASRESNGELF
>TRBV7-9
AGWNDRATEAF
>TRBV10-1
ASSDSYNEQF
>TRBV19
ASSSRQGIFSEAF
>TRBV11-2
ASSPDRGTYNSPLH
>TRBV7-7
ASSPGGIGAGELF
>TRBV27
ASSPRFVSGASFGEQF
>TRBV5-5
ASSLDRSRDTQY
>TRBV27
ASSGLGAGVPLDTQY
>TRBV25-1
ASSIASGNTIY
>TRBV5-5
ASSFTAGAPDTQY
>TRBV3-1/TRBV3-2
ASSQGTLISGPQH
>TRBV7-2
ASSLSGRAQY
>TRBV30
AWIGQGAPNEKLF
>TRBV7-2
ASSLSAGGRETQY
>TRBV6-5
ASSVESSYNEQF
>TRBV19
ASSFPGHVQGYT